Shown below are 30 T cell receptor beta chains from a single sample sequenced in a study of CD8+CD57+ T cells in acquired aplastic anemia (dated by TCRdb to the late 2010s). Reads for this sample came from an Illumina HiSeq 2000. Genomic DNA was used as template for profiling of TCR beta VDJ combinations and CDR3 sequences. TCRdb redid the processing of the public reads, applying fastp at Q25 and MiXCR, and retained in-frame beta chains. Every distinct CDR3 protein forms one entry, paired with its most common genes and DNA. Counted in this sample were about 160,000 distinct CDR3 sequences; roughly 48% of them appeared once. Around 0.96% of the sample belongs to the ten largest clones. The sample taken for sequencing was sorted CD4+, CD8+, or CD8+CD57+ T cells (not recorded which) from PBMCs. The receptors derive from a human donor in good health.

The V and J genes are TRBV20-1 and TRBJ2-7, with a weak D call TRBD2 (5 bases). Deletions cut 3 bases from V and 7 bases from J, with 10 bases between. CDR1 and CDR2 from the germline V gene are DFQATT and SNEGSKA (reference sequence). The CDR3 is 11 residues long. Here the CDR3 reads CSARRVQEQYF. CDR3 DNA: TGCAGTGCTAGGAGGGTACAAGAGCAGTACTTC.

This clonotype was seen at least ten times. The gene calls are TRBV11-1 and TRBJ2-7; 8 nucleotides align to TRBD1. V lost 5 bases, J lost 4 bases, and 7 bases stayed unmatched. Germline V gives CDR1 SGHAT, CDR2 FQDESV (reference sequence). The CDR3 length is 14 residues. CDR3 amino acids: CASSPGQGGYEQYF. In DNA, the CDR3 is TGTGCCAGCAGCCCAGGACAGGGTGGGTACGAGCAGTACTTC. Using reference TRBV11-1 and TRBJ2-7 for the parts outside the CDR3, the full variable domain is EAEVAQSPRYKITEKSQAVAFWCDPISGHATLYWYRQILGQGPELLVQFQDESVVDDSQLPKDRFSAERLKGVDSTLKIQPAELGDSAMYLCASSPGQGGYEQYFGPGTRLTVT.

J is TRBJ2-3 and V is TRBV7-8; 14 bases are a match to TRBD2. CDR3 size: 20 residues. V lost 0 bases to trimming and J lost 4 bases; unmatched junction nucleotides: 12. CDR1 SGHVS and CDR2 FQNEAQ come from the germline V gene. In DNA, the CDR3 is TGTGCCAGCAGCTTAGCGACGACTAGCGGGGGGGCCTTTCTTCCAGATACGCAGTATTTT. Encoded protein: CASSLATTSGGAFLPDTQYF.

With respect to this clonotype: A read error may explain this, as a much larger clone is one base away. The chain employs TRBV12-5 and TRBJ1-5, with D unclear. The CDR3 is 11 residues long. Germline V gives CDR1 LGHNT, CDR2 FRNRAP. The CDR3 DNA sequence: TGTACTAGTGGTTTGACTCAGCCCCAGCATTTT. Translated: CTSGLTQPQHF.

This clonotype was counted many times. The chain carries TRBV20-1 and TRBJ2-1; 11 bases agree with TRBD2. V dropped 0 bases and J dropped 4; count of bases not matched to a gene: 8. Germline loops: CDR1 DFQATT, CDR2 SNEGSKA (reference sequence). There are 17 residues in the CDR3. CDR3 coding DNA: TGCAGTGCTAGAGATCTTAGCGGGGGGGCGGCTTACAATGAGCAGTTCTTC. Encoded protein: CSARDLSGGAAYNEQFF.

This clonotype came up once. The rearrangement joins TRBV10-3 to TRBJ2-1; D perhaps matches TRBD1 (6 bases). Germline V gene sequence: CDR1 ENHRY, CDR2 SYGVKD. The CDR3 extends over 15 amino acids. V lost 6 bases and J 0 bases, leaving 12 bases between the germline ends. The CDR3 loop reads CAIRNTGSSYNEQFF. CDR3 DNA: TGTGCCATCAGAAACACAGGGAGCTCCTACAATGAGCAGTTCTTC.

This clonotype was seen a handful of times. A much larger clone sits a single nucleotide away, making a read error possible. The chain joins TRBV9 to TRBJ1-1; D gene uncertain. CDR1 and CDR2 from the germline V gene are SGDLS and YYNGEE. There are 13 residues in the CDR3. In DNA, the CDR3 is TGTGCCAGCAGCGTAGGTCCGAACACTGACGCTTTCTTT. It specifies CASSVGPNTDAFF.

The chain is built from TRBV19 and TRBJ2-7; D is undetermined. The germline CDR1 and CDR2 sequences are LNHDA and SQIVND (reference sequence). The CDR3 sequence is 13 residues long. V shed 5 bases and J shed 1 base, with 9 bases lying between them. This CDR3 is CASSEILSYEQYF. Written as DNA, the CDR3 is TGTGCCAGTAGTGAGATCCTGTCCTACGAGCAGTACTTC.

This CDR3 is CATSGVSSGNTIYF. Written as DNA, the CDR3 is TGTGCCACCTCGGGGGTTAGCTCTGGAAACACCATATATTTT. This sequence joins TRBV15 and TRBJ1-3; possible D gene TRBD1, 5 bases. From germline, CDR1 is LNHNV and CDR2 YYDKDF (reference sequence). CDR3 length equals 14 residues. V was shortened by 8 bases and J by 0 bases, with 11 bases between the two germline ends.

This clonotype was picked up many times. The gene calls are TRBV4-1 and TRBJ1-1; D possibly corresponds to TRBD1 (5 bases). Germline CDR1 and CDR2: MGHRA and YSYEKL. V lost 5 bases to trimming and J lost 2 bases, with 15 bases between them. This CDR3 is 15 amino acids long. The CDR3: CASSFRDGENTEAFF. The CDR3 DNA reads TGCGCCAGCAGCTTCCGGGACGGGGAAAACACTGAAGCTTTCTTT.

This clonotype was observed a few times. This chain joins TRBV5-4 and TRBJ1-2, with D possibly being TRBD1 (5 bases). The CDR3 spans 16 residues. The germline CDR1 and CDR2 sequences are SGHNT and YYREEE (reference sequence). Trimming cost V 0 bases and J 6 bases, with 18 bases left between them. In DNA, the CDR3 is TGTGCCAGCAGCTTGGGGGCTCGGACGGGGGTTAATGGCTACACCTTC. This sequence encodes CASSLGARTGVNGYTF.

Details on this clonotype: This could be a read error, since a much larger clone is one nucleotide away. The V call is TRBV25-1, the J call TRBJ1-6, with D perhaps matching TRBD1 (5 bases). The CDR3 totals 15 residues. From germline, CDR1 is MGHDK and CDR2 SYGVNS. The ends were cut back, 7 bases at V and 7 bases at J, with 17 bases in the middle. The CDR3 nucleotides are TGTGCCAGCACTGGCCCCGGGGCCGGAAATTCACCCCTCCACTTT. Protein sequence: CASTGPGAGNSPLHF.

At least ten counts were recorded for this clonotype. The chain recombines TRBV12-3 or TRBV12-4 with TRBJ2-3; no reliable D call. The CDR3 spans 12 residues. Trimming shortened V by 0 bases and J by 11 bases, and 9 bases separated the two germline ends. CDR3 region: CASSLARGGQYF. The CDR3 coding sequence is TGTGCCAGCAGTTTAGCGCGTGGTGGGCAGTATTTT.

In its sample, this clonotype was seen once. The chain employs TRBV2 and TRBJ1-2; D unclear. Germline V gives CDR1 SNHLY, CDR2 FYNNEI. The V end was cut by 6 bases, the J end by 4 bases, with 6 bases between. The CDR3 has 11 residues. Written as DNA, the CDR3 is TGTGCCAGCAGGCTCGCCTATGGCTACACCTTC. It codes for CASRLAYGYTF.

The V gene is TRBV12-3 or TRBV12-4, the J gene TRBJ2-7; D call uncertain. The J call may be wrong; the DNA end is better matched by TRBJ2-5. This CDR3 region has 15 residues. Written as DNA, the CDR3 is TGTGCCAGCAGTTTAGCATCAAACGTTCAAGAGACCCAGTACTTC. It yields the protein CASSLASNVQETQYF.

In this sample, this clonotype turned up a few times. J is TRBJ2-1 and V is TRBV12-3 or TRBV12-4, with D maybe TRBD1 (5 bases). The ends were cut back, 3 bases at V and 5 bases at J, with 17 bases in the middle. The length of the CDR3 is 16 residues. The DNA of the CDR3 is TGTGCCAGCAGTTTGTCCTATGAGACAGAAAACAATGAGCAGTTCTTC. This encodes CASSLSYETENNEQFF.

This clonotype came up a few times. V and J are TRBV10-3 and TRBJ1-2; D is unresolved. V was cut by 2 bases and J by 0 bases, with 10 bases left in between. Germline V gene lookup returns CDR1 ENHRY and CDR2 SYGVKD. The CDR3 extends over 15 amino acids. The CDR3 DNA is TGTGCCATCAGTGAGGTTCAGTTAGCTAACTATGGCTACACCTTC. It translates to CAISEVQLANYGYTF.

This clonotype was detected only a few times. The chain couples TRBV29-1 to TRBJ1-2; D perhaps matches TRBD1 (5 bases). The length of the CDR3 is 12 residues. Germline assignment: CDR1 SQVTM and CDR2 ANQGSEA. Trimming removed 5 bases from V and 7 bases from J, with 14 bases in between. In DNA, the CDR3 is TGCAGCGTTTCGCAGGGAGGAGGTGGCTACACCTTC. It specifies CSVSQGGGGYTF.

The chain links TRBV3-1 to TRBJ1-2, with D perhaps matching TRBD1 (5 bases). The CDR3 consists of 17 residues. Germline CDR1 reads LGHDT; CDR2 reads YNNKEL (reference sequence). V shed 1 base and J shed 2 bases, with 17 bases lying between them. The DNA for the CDR3 is TGTGCCAGCAGCCAAGCATCTTTGGCAGGGCCAAACTATGGCTACACCTTC. Translation gives CASSQASLAGPNYGYTF. The whole variable domain, remainder taken from reference TRBV3-1 and TRBJ1-2, is DTAVSQTPKYLVTQMGNDKSIKCEQNLGHDTMYWYKQDSKKFLKIMFSYNNKELIINETVPNRFSPKSPDKAHLNLHINSLELGDSAVYFCASSQASLAGPNYGYTFGSGTRLTVV.

This clonotype was found many times. The chain links TRBV11-1 to TRBJ2-1, with TRBD1 matching 10 bases. CDR3 length equals 13 residues. Per the germline V gene, CDR1 is SGHAT and CDR2 is FQDESV (reference sequence). J was trimmed by 12 bases and V by 5 bases; bases with no gene match: 7. The CDR3 DNA is TGTGCCAGCAGCCGAACCGGGACAGGGGCGCAGTTCTTC. Protein sequence: CASSRTGTGAQFF. Variable domain in full (rest from reference TRBV11-1 and TRBJ2-1): EAEVAQSPRYKITEKSQAVAFWCDPISGHATLYWYRQILGQGPELLVQFQDESVVDDSQLPKDRFSAERLKGVDSTLKIQPAELGDSAMYLCASSRTGTGAQFFGPGTRLTVL.

The chain recombines TRBV19 with TRBJ1-5; D is ambiguous. CDR1 and CDR2 from the germline V gene are LNHDA and SQIVND (reference sequence). Deletions cut 1 base from V and 2 bases from J, with 9 bases between. This CDR3 contains 15 residues. DNA for the CDR3: TGTGCCAGTAGTATAGGGCAGAGAGGCAATCAGCCCCAGCATTTT. It translates to CASSIGQRGNQPQHF.

The J gene is TRBJ2-7, the V gene TRBV11-3; D gene ambiguous. The CDR3 loop spans 12 amino acids. Trimming stripped 5 bases from V and 5 bases from J, with 10 bases between. The germline V gene encodes CDR1 SGHNT and CDR2 YENEEA. CDR3 DNA: TGTGCCAGCAGCCCCCGGTGGGACGAGCAGTACTTC. Its translation is CASSPRWDEQYF. Complete variable domain (other parts from reference TRBV11-3 and TRBJ2-7): EAGVVQSPRYKIIEKKQPVAFWCNPISGHNTLYWYLQNLGQGPELLIRYENEEAVDDSQLPKDRFSAERLKGVDSTLKIQPAELGDSAVYLCASSPRWDEQYFGPGTRLTVT.

This clonotype was seen repeatedly, ten times or more. The chain employs TRBV7-8 and TRBJ1-2; D is perhaps TRBD1 (5 bases). CDR1 and CDR2 (germline): SGHVS, FQNEAQ. The length of the CDR3 is 13 residues. Trimming took 5 bases from V and 3 from J, leaving 10 bases between them. The CDR3 region has the DNA TGTGCCAGCAGCATGGGGGGGGACTATGGCTACACCTTC. Its translation is CASSMGGDYGYTF.

This chain uses TRBV19 with TRBJ2-3; TRBD1 aligns across 9 bases. The germline CDR1 and CDR2 sequences are LNHDA and SQIVND (reference sequence). The ends lost 6 bases at V and 1 base at J; junction bases unmatched: 2. This CDR3 comprises 14 residues. CDR3 nucleotide sequence: TGTGCCAGTAGGCGGACAGGGGGCACAGATACGCAGTATTTT. This translates into CASRRTGGTDTQYF.

As concerns this clonotype: This may come from a read error, since a much larger clone is one base off. This chain connects TRBV5-1 to TRBJ2-3; no definite D call. The germline V gene has CDR1 SGHRS and CDR2 YFSETQ. V gave up 1 base and J gave up 14 bases, with 17 bases separating them. The CDR3 covers 13 residues. In nucleotides, the CDR3 is TGCGCCAGCAGCTTGTCTGAGAGAGCTCCCCTGTATTTT. This gives the protein CASSLSERAPLYF.

This clonotype was observed many times. The CDR3: CASRYDRAGEQYF. CDR3 in DNA: TGTGCCAGCAGATACGACAGGGCGGGCGAGCAGTACTTC. The chain has TRBV6-5 and TRBJ2-7; TRBD1 agrees at 7 bases. The V and J ends lost 6 bases and 6 bases, in that order; junction bases with no gene match: 8. CDR3 length: 13 amino acids. Per germline, CDR1 MNHEY and CDR2 SVGAGI.

The genes are TRBV7-2 and TRBJ1-6; 7 positions agree with TRBD1. The germline V gene has CDR1 SGHTA and CDR2 FQGNSA. The CDR3 covers 14 residues. Trimming took 5 bases from V and 7 from J; bases not matched to a gene: 5. CDR3 coding DNA: TGTGCCAGCAGCCTTACGGGACAGAATTCACCCCTCCACTTT. Translating gives CASSLTGQNSPLHF.

V gene TRBV10-1 combines with J gene TRBJ2-7, with D unresolved. This CDR3 has 15 residues. Germline lookup yields CDR1 WNHNN and CDR2 SYGVQD (reference sequence). Trimming took 3 bases from V and 4 from J, leaving 16 bases between them. CDR3 in amino acids: CASSDLGQGAYEQYF. The DNA of the CDR3 is TGCGCCAGCAGTGATTTGGGCCAAGGAGCGTACGAGCAGTACTTC.

This clonotype was seen many times. This chain uses TRBV10-3 with TRBJ1-1, with a weak D call TRBD1 (6 bases). The germline CDR1 and CDR2 sequences are ENHRY and SYGVKD. This CDR3 is built from 14 residues. V lost 6 bases and J lost 3, with 14 bases in between. CDR3 sequence reads: CAISSQGPYTEAFF. The CDR3 nucleotides read TGTGCCATCAGCTCACAGGGTCCCTACACTGAAGCTTTCTTT.

This clonotype appeared many times. This chain connects TRBV7-8 to TRBJ2-5; TRBD2 aligns across 8 bases. The CDR3 extends over 15 amino acids. Germline CDR1 and CDR2: SGHVS and FQNEAQ. The ends lost 5 bases at V and 4 bases at J; junction bases unmatched: 9. CDR3 residues: CASSQGGGQGETQYF. CDR3 sequence (DNA): TGTGCCAGCAGCCAAGGCGGGGGGCAGGGAGAGACCCAGTACTTC.